This TCR beta chain emerged from a study of blood T cell repertoires in COVID-19. Study at large: Two negative PCRs, clearance, or symptom resolution had been documented for recovered Cohort 3 donors. COVID-19 samples collected from the United States, Italy and Spain covered acute and convalescent phases.

As processed by the authors: Nucleated cell number was recorded as an estimate derived from reference gene primer amplification. Profiled with immunoSEQ multiplex PCR; TCRdb holds only in-frame clones, not every one. Clone size and V and J calls were adopted from that table, with D and trimming inferred from the DNA. The table lists about 280,000 clones, more than 70% of them singletons. The sequence came from a woman aged 60-70 years in a cohort exposed to, infected with or recovered from COVID-19 (not recorded which). Sequenced input: PBMCs or T cells enriched from blood (not recorded which).

The CDR3 sequence: CASSSRTSGRLSYNEQFF. CDR3 nucleotides: TGTGCCAGCAGTTCTAGGACTAGCGGGAGGCTCTCCTACAATGAGCAGTTCTTC. The gene calls are TRBV27 and TRBJ2-1, with 14 bases that match TRBD2. After removal of 4 bases from V and 0 bases from J, the junction contained 5 bases not matched to a gene. CDR1 is MNHEY, CDR2 SMNVEV, per germline (reference sequence). CDR3 size: 18 residues.